Listed here is a single T cell receptor beta chain. Its antigen is as yet unknown. The data derive from a study of T cell repertoires in cytomegalovirus infection. Study context: In public TCR beta signatures, there were indications of both CMV infection and matching HLA type.

TCRdb re-called the reads through MiXCR, storing one row per CDR3 protein. The table includes 640,000 or so distinct CDR3 sequences, about 33% detected once. V shed 0 bases and J shed 4 bases, with 12 bases lying between them. CDR3 length: 15 residues. Germline V gene sequence: CDR1 SGDLS, CDR2 YYNGEE. The V and J genes are TRBV9 and TRBJ2-3; D ambiguous. This specimen was cultured PBMCs, taken from culture after CMV antigen stimulation. This receptor was identified in a human donor in good health (CMV status not recorded). Some clones in this sample may be carry-over from other donors' samples. The CDR3: CASSVDLGSPDTQYF. In DNA form, the CDR3 reads TGTGCCAGCAGCGTAGACCTAGGGTCCCCAGATACGCAGTATTTT.